The TCR beta chain described here comes from a study of cytomegalovirus exposure and HLA in healthy donors. At the level of the study: Across around 400 genotyped donors, approximately 81% landed in the Caucasian-associated ancestry cluster. Study-wide findings and caveats: In a later analysis, HLA-associated beta chains showed higher expansion and lower generation probabilities than comparable chains.

For this clone: The antigen is not known. An end of the junction differs from the germline gene, which may be a read error.

Primers included in the PCR were 60 Vbeta and 13 Jbeta primers. The data were produced by immunoSEQ multiplex PCR, yet TCRdb's version contains in-frame clones alone and is incomplete. The repertoire consists of approximately 120,000 clones, with around 75% occurring once and the leading ten covering approximately 9.6%. Per germline, CDR1 SSHAT and CDR2 FNYEAQ (reference sequence). The CDR3 is 14 residues long. Sequenced material: PBMCs. The clonotype was recovered from a woman aged 50 to 60 in good health and CMV-seropositive. V and J are TRBV7-7 and TRBJ2-5; D ambiguous. The CDR3: CASSLGASQETQYF. CDR3 sequence (DNA): TGTGCTAGCAGCTTAGGAGCCTCCCAAGAGACCCAGTACTTC.